The 5 T cell receptor beta chains listed next were all sequenced from one sample in a study of beta chain features in type 1 diabetes. Study-level points and caveats: Shorter TCRB CDR3s, moderately but significantly so, were found in Type 1 diabetes patients in all four CD4+ subsets.

The antigens of these receptors remain unknown. Reverse transcribing all isolated RNA meant expressed TCRB transcripts were sequenced. TCRdb keeps only in-frame clones here, not all; method: immunoSEQ multiplex PCR. The repertoire holds around 250,000 clones, with approximately 25% as singletons. Input material: naive CD4+ T cells from blood. The source of these receptors is a woman aged 25 to 39 with type 1 diabetes.

This clone was detected only a few times. The rearrangement joins TRBV9 to TRBJ2-5; 9 bases are shared with TRBD2. The CDR3 loop spans 16 amino acids. The germline gives CDR1 SGDLS, CDR2 YYNGEE. The V gene end was trimmed by 0 bases and the J gene end by 6 bases; junction bases not matched to a gene: 9. The CDR3 DNA is TGTGCCAGCAGCGTAGGAACTAGCGGGTCAAGGCAGACCCAGTACTTC. Translated: CASSVGTSGSRQTQYF.

This clone was counted a few times. V is TRBV4-1 and J is TRBJ2-4, with 12 bases fitting TRBD2. CDR1 is MGHRA, CDR2 YSYEKL, per germline. V lost 0 bases to trimming and J lost 2 bases; unmatched junction nucleotides: 8. This CDR3 is 19 amino acids long. CDR3 in amino acids: CASSQETSGRIGTKNIQYF. CDR3 bases: TGCGCCAGCAGCCAAGAGACTAGCGGGAGAATCGGTACCAAAAACATTCAGTACTTC.

This sequence joins TRBV12-2 and TRBJ2-6; TRBD1, the table's D call, lacks a check against the DNA. TRBV12-2 is flagged as a pseudogene. The length of the CDR3 is 16 residues. CDR3 region: CASRLFRDSGANVLTF. For the CDR3, the DNA is TGTGCAAGTCGCTTATTCAGGGACTCTGGGGCCAACGTCCTGACTTTC.

The chain is built from TRBV7-2 and TRBJ2-4; D unresolved. Trimming took 2 bases from V and 8 from J, leaving 7 bases between them. The CDR3 covers 12 residues. Germline loops: CDR1 SGHTA, CDR2 FQGNSA. The CDR3 DNA reads TGTGCCAGCAGCTTATATGCGGACATTCAGTACTTC. It specifies CASSLYADIQYF.

The V gene is TRBV29-1, the J gene TRBJ1-2; 7 bases agree with TRBD1. Germline values: CDR1 SQVTM, CDR2 ANQGSEA. V trimming: 2 bases; J trimming: 7 bases; junction bases outside the gene matches: 7. The CDR3 spans 13 residues. This CDR3 is CSVEKGAQGGYTF. The CDR3 DNA sequence: TGCAGCGTTGAAAAGGGGGCTCAGGGTGGCTACACCTTC.